The entry below gives a single T cell receptor beta chain sequence along with its context. Its antigen is as yet unknown. These data originate in a study of T cell responses to AZD1222 COVID-19 vaccine. Broader study findings: Baseline seropositivity occurred in only six AZD1222 recipients. Following two doses of AZD1222, Spike-specific TCR breadth and depth rose.

Germline loops: CDR1 SGDLS, CDR2 YYNGEE. The CDR3 has 16 residues. J lost 0 bases, V lost 0 bases, and 6 bases had no gene match. TCRdb's copy holds only in-frame clones and misses some; the assay was immunoSEQ multiplex PCR. The top ten clones hold roughly 8.9% of a sample with about 120,000 clones, 80% to 90% of them seen once. This TCR derives from an adult in good health. The sequences come from peripheral blood, collected on day 0 of AZD1222 vaccination. This chain joins TRBV9 and TRBJ2-7; 7 bases are shared with TRBD2. The CDR3 loop reads CASSVDGAGPSYEQYF. For the CDR3, the DNA is TGTGCCAGCAGCGTAGATGGAGCGGGGCCCTCCTACGAGCAGTACTTC.